A single sample is the source of the 2 T cell receptor beta chains below, sequenced in a study of blood T cell repertoires in COVID-19. Produced via immunoSEQ multiplex PCR; TCRdb's table is partial and in-frame only. The sample carries 300,000 to 400,000 clones, over 80% recorded once. What was sequenced was peripheral blood. The receptors were gathered from a woman between 50 and 59 years old with COVID-19, enrolled during active disease.

V is TRBV7-2 and J is TRBJ2-1; 7 nucleotides line up with TRBD2. Germline V gene sequence: CDR1 SGHTA, CDR2 FQGNSA. This CDR3 comprises 16 residues. After removal of 6 bases from V and 6 bases from J, the junction contained 14 bases not matched to a gene. CDR3 amino acids: CASRIGTGEGRNEQFF. Here the CDR3 DNA reads TGTGCCAGCAGAATTGGCACGGGGGAGGGCCGCAATGAGCAGTTCTTC.

This chain uses TRBV7-9 with TRBJ2-1, with 8 bases matching TRBD2. The length of the CDR3 is 15 residues. Germline lookup yields CDR1 SEHNR and CDR2 FQNEAQ (reference sequence). V dropped 4 bases and J dropped 3; count of bases not matched to a gene: 5. Written as DNA, the CDR3 is TGTGCCAGCAGCTCGGGAGGGGTGGTCTACAATGAGCAGTTCTTC. Translated: CASSSGGVVYNEQFF.